Following are 17 T cell receptor beta chains from one sample sequenced in a study of CD8+CD57+ T cells in acquired aplastic anemia (dated by TCRdb to 2016 to 2019). Sequencer: Illumina HiSeq 2000. TCR beta VDJ combination and CDR3 sequence profiling used genomic DNA as the template. Through fastp at Q25 and MiXCR, TCRdb rebuilt clones from the public reads, retaining in-frame beta chains. Entries that share a CDR3 protein sequence are merged under the most common genes and DNA. The sample table lists fewer than 200,000 distinct CDR3 sequences, around 45% of them with a count of one. The top ten clones comprise 1.1% of the sample. The specimen sequenced was sorted CD4+, CD8+, or CD8+CD57+ T cells (not recorded which) from PBMCs. These receptors all come from a human donor in good health.

This chain's CDR3 is CASRRGAVSYGYTF. DNA for the CDR3: TGTGCCAGCAGACGAGGGGCGGTGAGCTATGGCTACACCTTC. This chain connects TRBV28 to TRBJ1-2; perhaps TRBD1 as D (5 bases). The length of the CDR3 is 14 residues. From germline, CDR1 is MDHEN and CDR2 SYDVKM. The V gene lost 6 bases and the J gene lost 4 bases, with 15 bases spanning the gap.

In its sample, this clonotype was seen many times. The gene calls are TRBV10-3 and TRBJ2-3, with 15 positions matching TRBD2. CDR3 length equals 17 residues. The V gene end was trimmed by 6 bases and the J gene end by 4 bases; junction bases not matched to a gene: 8. The V gene's germline CDR1 is ENHRY and CDR2 SYGVKD. Here the CDR3 reads CAISIFGLAGGSDTQYF. The CDR3 region has the DNA TGTGCCATCAGCATATTTGGACTAGCGGGAGGGTCAGATACGCAGTATTTT.

This clonotype appeared many times. The V and J genes are TRBV19 and TRBJ1-5, with D possibly being TRBD1 (5 bases). In germline, CDR1 is LNHDA, CDR2 SQIVND (reference sequence). V was trimmed by 5 bases and J by 6 bases, leaving 14 bases between them. This CDR3 contains 14 residues. Here the CDR3 DNA reads TGTGCCAGTAGTTTTTGGGGGACGGCTCAGCCCCAGCATTTT. Its translation: CASSFWGTAQPQHF.

This sequence joins TRBV19 and TRBJ2-7; tentative D call: TRBD2 (5 bases). Germline V gene lookup returns CDR1 LNHDA and CDR2 SQIVND (reference sequence). V was shortened by 5 bases and J by 12 bases, with 17 bases between the two germline ends. This CDR3 has 12 amino acids. CDR3 nucleotides: TGTGCCAGTAGTTTTCTACAAGACTATCTGTACTTC. Translating gives CASSFLQDYLYF.

The gene calls are TRBV4-2 and TRBJ2-1; 16 bases agree with TRBD2. V shed 3 bases and J 0 bases; nucleotides not matched to a gene: 2. Germline V gene lookup returns CDR1 LGHNA and CDR2 YNFKEQ. This CDR3 has 18 amino acids. The CDR3 loop is CASSHGTSGGGSYNEQFF. In DNA form, the CDR3 reads TGTGCCAGCAGCCACGGGACTAGCGGGGGGGGCTCCTACAATGAGCAGTTCTTC.

This clonotype was recorded once. The rearrangement uses TRBV11-1 and TRBJ2-7; 8 positions agree with TRBD1. The CDR3 is 15 residues long. The germline V gene encodes CDR1 SGHAT and CDR2 FQDESV (reference sequence). The J segment lost 2 bases and the V segment lost 9 bases, leaving 12 bases of the junction unmatched. The CDR3 sequence: CASSIADRGAYEQYF. The DNA of the CDR3 is TGTGCCAGTAGTATAGCCGACAGGGGAGCCTACGAGCAGTACTTC.

This clonotype was detected a few times. This chain joins TRBV6-1 and TRBJ2-3; 10 bases are a match to TRBD2. The length of the CDR3 is 14 residues. Trimming removed 7 bases from V and 4 bases from J; junction bases left unmatched: 5. Per germline, CDR1 MNHNS and CDR2 SASEGT. CDR3 in amino acids: CASIAGGGSDTQYF. The CDR3, as DNA: TGTGCCAGCATAGCGGGGGGCGGGTCAGATACGCAGTATTTT.

This clonotype was picked up many times. The genes are TRBV19 and TRBJ2-4; possible D gene TRBD1, 5 bases. The CDR3 runs 15 residues. The germline V gene has CDR1 LNHDA and CDR2 SQIVND (reference sequence). V was pared by 4 bases and J by 5 bases, with 15 bases between. DNA of the CDR3: TGTGCCAGTAGTACGGGCAGGGATACCCAAAACATTCAGTACTTC. It specifies CASSTGRDTQNIQYF.

The V call is TRBV7-8, the J call TRBJ2-1, with D possibly matching TRBD2 (6 bases). This CDR3 region has 16 residues. Looked up from germline, CDR1 is SGHVS and CDR2 is FQNEAQ. The V and J ends lost 0 bases and 1 base respectively, with 10 bases between them. CDR3 region: CASSLAHGSSYNEQFF. For the CDR3, the DNA is TGTGCCAGCAGCTTAGCGCACGGGAGTTCCTACAATGAGCAGTTCTTC.

This clonotype was seen more than once but under ten times. V is TRBV20-1 and J is TRBJ1-2, with D possibly TRBD1 on 5 matching bases. This CDR3 region has 13 residues. Between the trimmed V and J ends, which lost 0 bases and 8 bases, there was a span of 13 bases. Germline CDR1 and CDR2: DFQATT and SNEGSKA (reference sequence). The CDR3: CSARDDRGEGYTF. In nucleotides, the CDR3 is TGCAGTGCTAGAGATGATAGAGGGGAGGGCTACACCTTC.

This clonotype has only one observation. V is TRBV2 and J is TRBJ1-5; 12 bases align to TRBD1. V gave up 8 bases and J gave up 7 bases; unmatched junction bases: 12. Germline V gene lookup returns CDR1 SNHLY and CDR2 FYNNEI. This CDR3 has 16 residues. CDR3 nucleotide sequence: TGTGCCAGCGCGCAGCCGGGACAGGGGGCAAGGCAGCCCCAGCATTTT. This sequence encodes CASAQPGQGARQPQHF.

This clonotype was counted ten times or more. The CDR3 DNA reads TGTGCCAGCAGTAACTATGGGGCGCAACAGTACTTC. It yields the protein CASSNYGAQQYF. The chain uses TRBV27 and TRBJ2-7; possible D gene TRBD1, 5 bases. V was clipped by 5 bases and J by 10 bases, with 15 bases between them. CDR1 and CDR2 from the germline V gene are MNHEY and SMNVEV (reference sequence). The CDR3 consists of 12 residues.

The chain employs TRBV20-1 and TRBJ1-2; D perhaps matches TRBD1 (6 bases). With 3 bases removed from V and 0 bases from J, the gap between germline ends came to 11 bases. Germline V lookup: CDR1 DFQATT, CDR2 SNEGSKA (reference sequence). This CDR3 is built from 14 residues. CDR3 DNA: TGCAGTGCTAGGGTAGGGGGAGCTAACTATGGCTACACCTTC. It codes for CSARVGGANYGYTF.

The sample holds many counts of this clonotype. This chain connects TRBV19 to TRBJ2-7; D is perhaps TRBD1 (5 bases). The CDR3 is 14 amino acids. V gave up 3 bases and J gave up 3 bases, with 12 bases separating them. Germline V gene data show CDR1 as LNHDA and CDR2 as SQIVND (reference sequence). The CDR3 bases are TGTGCCAGTAGTATCAGCAGGGAAAACTACGAGCAGTACTTC. It translates to CASSISRENYEQYF.

This clonotype was counted a few times. CDR3 protein: CSVEAWSTSSGTSTDTQYF. The CDR3, as DNA: TGCAGCGTTGAAGCCTGGAGCACAAGTAGCGGAACTAGCACAGATACGCAGTATTTT. The V and J genes are TRBV29-1 and TRBJ2-3; possible D gene TRBD2, 6 bases. Germline loops: CDR1 SQVTM, CDR2 ANQGSEA. The CDR3 has 19 residues. Trimming shortened V by 1 base and J by 0 bases, and 23 bases separated the two germline ends.

This clonotype was counted at least ten times. V and J are TRBV20-1 and TRBJ1-4; D might be TRBD1 (5 bases). V was clipped by 0 bases and J by 7 bases, with 15 bases between them. Germline-derived CDR1 and CDR2 are DFQATT and SNEGSKA (reference sequence). This CDR3 spans 15 amino acids. The CDR3 nucleotides read TGCAGTGCTAGAGAGGGGCGGGGATTAGGTGAAAAACTGTTTTTT. It translates to CSAREGRGLGEKLFF.

The chain joins TRBV15 to TRBJ2-5, with a tentative D call TRBD1 (5 bases). This CDR3 region has 17 residues. CDR1 and CDR2 (germline): LNHNV, YYDKDF (reference sequence). Trimming stripped 0 bases from V and 5 bases from J, with 19 bases between. CDR3 in DNA: TGTGCCACCAGCAGAGATCGCCCTCAACGGAAGGGGGAGACCCAGTACTTC. Translating it yields CATSRDRPQRKGETQYF. Complete variable domain (other parts from reference TRBV15 and TRBJ2-5): DAMVIQNPRYQVTQFGKPVTLSCSQTLNHNVMYWYQQKSSQAPKLLFHYYDKDFNNEADTPDNFQSRRPNTSFCFLDIRSPGLGDTAMYLCATSRDRPQRKGETQYFGPGTRLLVL.